This T cell receptor (beta chain) is drawn from a study of T cell clonality in common variable immunodeficiency. This clone was picked up many times. The read gets to within 3 residues of the CDR3 end, and the germline J gene fills in the rest. CDR1 ENHRY and CDR2 SYGVKD come from the germline V gene. The CDR3 spans 11 residues. Measured with immunoSEQ multiplex PCR; TCRdb has only the in-frame clones, and not every one. The sample yields about 45,000 clones, without any singletons. Each donor provided roughly 4.5 to 8 ml of heparinized whole blood. The V and J genes are TRBV10-3 and TRBJ1-1; D is unclear. The sequence was obtained from a person aged 18 to 75 in good health. The sequenced sample consisted of peripheral blood mononuclear cells. CDR3 region: CAISESGTAFF. The CDR3 bases that were read are TGTGCCATCAGTGAGTCGGGCACA.